What follows are 18 T cell receptor beta chains derived from one specimen sequenced in a study of T-cell memory formation after mild COVID-19. TCRdb re-analysed the 5' RACE reads in MiXCR, keeping a single row per CDR3 protein. The table lists roughly 300,000 distinct CDR3 sequences, roughly 13% of them singletons. Sample: PBMCs or a T cell subset sorted from them (not recorded which). The receptors come from a man aged 18 to 30 who had mild COVID-19 (a few samples of this study predate the infection). Cell type and time point are not known.

This clonotype was seen more than once but under ten times. V usage is TRBV21-1 and J usage is TRBJ1-6. TRBV21-1 is a pseudogene locus. This CDR3 has 12 residues. The CDR3 coding sequence is TGTGCCAGCAGCCCCGAGGTGGTAGCCCTCCACTTT. Translating gives CASSPEVVALHF.

This clonotype was picked up many times. The chain carries TRBV9 and TRBJ2-3; D might be TRBD1 or TRBD2, each matching 6 bases. The CDR3 contains 15 residues. Trimming cost V 0 bases and J 1 base, with 9 bases left between them. Germline CDR1 SGDLS, CDR2 YYNGEE. The CDR3 spells CASSVEGGRTDTQYF. Here the CDR3 DNA reads TGTGCCAGCAGCGTAGAAGGGGGGCGCACAGATACGCAGTATTTT.

This clonotype was detected a few times. The chain links TRBV20-1 to TRBJ1-4; D gene unclear. V was cut by 5 bases and J by 0 bases, with 10 bases left in between. The CDR3 is 14 residues long. CDR1 and CDR2 from the germline V gene are DFQATT and SNEGSKA (reference sequence). CDR3 protein: CSAEAWATNEKLFF. The CDR3 DNA reads as TGCAGTGCTGAAGCTTGGGCAACTAATGAAAAACTGTTTTTT.

The CDR3 region has the DNA TGTGCCAGCAGCTTAGCGCTGAGCGCAGCGGGGGTCCTCTCCTACGAGCAGTACTTC. Protein product: CASSLALSAAGVLSYEQYF. The chain employs TRBV7-2 and TRBJ2-7, with 8 bases identical to TRBD2. The V gene end was trimmed by 0 bases and the J gene end by 0 bases; junction bases not matched to a gene: 13. The germline V gene has CDR1 SGHTA and CDR2 FQGNSA. This CDR3 is 19 amino acids long.

The rearrangement links TRBV7-9 to TRBJ2-4; D may correspond to TRBD1 or TRBD2 (6 bases each). The CDR3 is 16 residues long. Germline CDR1 SEHNR, CDR2 FQNEAQ (reference sequence). Deletions cut 4 bases from V and 8 bases from J, with 21 bases between. CDR3 sequence (DNA): TGTGCCAGCAGCTCGAGGGGGGACGGGGAAAGACACATTCAGTACTTC. Translation gives CASSSRGDGERHIQYF.

This clonotype was recorded many times. V gene TRBV5-1 combines with J gene TRBJ2-5, with a tentative D call TRBD2 (5 bases). This CDR3 spans 15 amino acids. Germline-derived CDR1 and CDR2 are SGHRS and YFSETQ. Trimming removed 2 bases from V and 2 bases from J, with 13 bases in between. This CDR3 is CASSFSARTQETQYF. The DNA for the CDR3 is TGCGCCAGCAGCTTTAGCGCACGAACGCAAGAGACCCAGTACTTC.

This clonotype was seen a handful of times. This chain uses TRBV24-1 with TRBJ2-2; D ambiguous. Trimming took off 6 bases at V and 0 bases at J, with 10 bases between the two ends. CDR3 length equals 15 residues. Per the germline V gene, CDR1 is KGHDR and CDR2 is SFDVKD. CDR3 protein: CATSNQESNTGELFF. CDR3 bases: TGTGCCACCAGTAACCAGGAATCGAACACCGGGGAGCTGTTTTTT.

This chain links TRBV6-5 with TRBJ1-4; tentatively, D is TRBD1 (5 bases). The CDR3 runs 14 residues. Trimming left V 1 base short and J 6 bases short, with 9 bases between. Germline-derived CDR1 and CDR2 are MNHEY and SVGAGI. CDR3 in DNA: TGTGCCAGCAGTTACTATGGGGGGGATGAAAAACTGTTTTTT. Translated, it gives CASSYYGGDEKLFF.

This chain uses TRBV5-1 with TRBJ2-1, with 12 bases lining up with TRBD2. V gave up 2 bases and J gave up 5 bases; unmatched junction bases: 2. Per the germline V gene, CDR1 is SGHRS and CDR2 is YFSETQ. There are 15 residues in the CDR3. CDR3 DNA sequence: TGCGCCAGCAGCTTCCTAGCGGGGGGGGACAATGAGCAGTTCTTC. As protein: CASSFLAGGDNEQFF.

This clonotype was seen only a few times. The chain combines TRBV12-3 or TRBV12-4 with TRBJ2-5; D may correspond to TRBD1 or TRBD2 (5 bases each). Trimming cost V 8 bases and J 5 bases, with 15 bases left between them. CDR3 length equals 13 residues. The CDR3 DNA sequence: TGTGCCAGCCGATTGGGGACGATCGAGACCCAGTACTTC. It codes for CASRLGTIETQYF.

The chain links TRBV3-1 to TRBJ2-5, with 11 bases fitting TRBD2. The length of the CDR3 is 17 residues. Per germline, CDR1 LGHDT and CDR2 YNNKEL (reference sequence). With 2 bases clipped from V and 5 bases from J, the junction kept 10 bases outside the gene matches. In DNA, the CDR3 is TGTGCCAGCAGCCAAATCGGGGGGACTAGCGGTATGGAGACCCAGTACTTC. It translates to CASSQIGGTSGMETQYF.

This chain uses TRBV29-1 with TRBJ2-2; D is undetermined. CDR1 and CDR2 (germline): SQVTM, ANQGSEA. Trimming took 5 bases from V and 0 from J, leaving 7 bases between them. The CDR3 extends over 13 amino acids. CDR3 sequence reads: CSVPQTNTGELFF. The CDR3 DNA follows: TGCAGCGTTCCTCAAACGAACACCGGGGAGCTGTTTTTT.

This clonotype was seen more than once but under ten times. This rearrangement joins TRBV3-1 to TRBJ2-7, with TRBD1 matching over 9 bases. Trimming took 6 bases from V and 5 from J; bases not matched to a gene: 5. Germline V gene data show CDR1 as LGHDT and CDR2 as YNNKEL (reference sequence). This CDR3 has 13 amino acids. The CDR3 DNA reads as TGTGCCAGCAGGCTACAGGGGGCCCACGAGCAGTACTTC. Its translation is CASRLQGAHEQYF.

This clonotype was picked up many times. CDR3 residues: CASSLVWRGGLVTDTQYF. Written as DNA, the CDR3 is TGTGCCAGCAGCTTAGTTTGGCGGGGGGGTCTTGTCACAGATACGCAGTATTTT. The V and J genes are TRBV7-2 and TRBJ2-3; 9 positions match TRBD2. CDR3 length: 18 amino acids. Looked up from germline, CDR1 is SGHTA and CDR2 is FQGNSA. With V trimmed by 1 base and J by 2 bases, 10 bases remained unmatched.

The chain uses TRBV10-3 and TRBJ2-3; TRBD2 agrees at 10 bases. J gave up 4 bases and V 7 bases, and 5 bases lay outside the gene matches. Per germline, CDR1 ENHRY and CDR2 SYGVKD. This CDR3 spans 14 amino acids. The CDR3, as DNA: TGTGCCATCAATAAAGGACTAGCGGCAGATACGCAGTATTTT. As protein: CAINKGLAADTQYF.

The sample holds many counts of this clonotype. V is TRBV7-9 and J is TRBJ2-5, with D possibly TRBD1 on 5 matching bases. The ends were cut back, 4 bases at V and 4 bases at J, with 16 bases in the middle. The CDR3 runs 15 residues. Germline assignment: CDR1 SEHNR and CDR2 FQNEAQ (reference sequence). DNA of the CDR3: TGTGCCAGCAGCTCCTGGACCTTAAGGGGAGAGACCCAGTACTTC. Amino acids: CASSSWTLRGETQYF.

The J gene is TRBJ2-3, the V gene TRBV6-2 or TRBV6-3; 9 bases line up with TRBD1. CDR1 and CDR2 from the germline V gene are MNHEY and SVGEGT. The CDR3 has 13 residues. V shed 5 bases, J shed 6 bases, and the junction held 3 bases outside the gene matches. The CDR3 sequence: CASSNRGPDTQYF. Written as DNA, the CDR3 is TGTGCCAGCAGTAACAGGGGGCCCGATACGCAGTATTTT.

In its sample, this clonotype was seen a few times. The chain combines TRBV21-1 with TRBJ2-1. TRBV21-1 is designated a pseudogene. The CDR3 extends over 14 amino acids. The CDR3 region is CASSVEWIYNEQFF. CDR3 in DNA: TGTGCCAGCAGCGTCGAGTGGATCTACAATGAGCAGTTCTTC.